A single T cell receptor beta chain is shown here with its context. This sample stems from a study of CD8 T cells in Susac syndrome. The patients who served as multiple sclerosis controls were treatment-naive and had stable or active relapsing-remitting disease that fulfilled the revised McDonald criteria. RNA, at about 0.5 to 1 ug, was reverse transcribed with random hexamers. Amplification of the TCR beta CDR3 was carried out by immunoSEQ multiplex PCR, which spanned a total of 54 Vbeta and 13 Jbeta segments. Each CDR3 protein is one row after TCRdb ran MiXCR on the immunoSEQ multiplex PCR reads. The sample contains more than 90,000 distinct CDR3 sequences, 85% to 95% of which appear only once. Germline assignment: CDR1 MRHNA and CDR2 SNTAGT. The trim removed 4 bases at V and 7 bases at J, leaving 9 bases unmatched. This CDR3 has 15 residues.

The TCR originated in a human donor with multiple sclerosis. This chain links TRBV6-4 with TRBJ2-1; 8 bases fit TRBD1. Sequenced material: CD4+ T cells from PBMCs. CDR3 amino acids: CASSAGQGLLNEQFF. Written as DNA, the CDR3 is TGTGCCAGCAGTGCCGGACAGGGACTGTTGAATGAGCAGTTCTTC.